Included here is one T cell receptor (beta chain) sequence, with context. These data come from a study of blood T cells in healthy people across ages. Primed by a sample-barcoded 5' primer and a J-beta primer mix, a second PCR proceeded for roughly 6 to 12 cycles. The authors tagged each cDNA molecule using a template-switch adaptor with 12 random nucleotides. TCRdb reprocessed the 5' RACE reads with MiXCR, giving one entry per CDR3 protein. In the table there are 650,000 to 800,000 distinct CDR3 sequences, roughly half of which are singletons. CDR3 length: 16 amino acids. The V gene's germline CDR1 is LGHNA and CDR2 YSLEER. V was shortened by 0 bases and J by 3 bases, with 12 bases between the two germline ends.

The specimen sequenced was blood. This receptor was taken from a woman aged 80 or over in good health. This chain joins TRBV4-3 and TRBJ1-3, with D perhaps matching TRBD1 (5 bases). CDR3 residues: CASSQDGGFGGNTIYF. CDR3 nucleotide sequence: TGCGCCAGCAGCCAAGATGGGGGTTTTGGTGGAAACACCATATATTTT.